Presented here are 13 T cell receptor beta chains from one specimen sequenced in a study of siplizumab effects on memory and regulatory T cells. Method: immunoSEQ multiplex PCR; TCRdb's copy keeps in-frame clones and lacks some. The table shows over 95,000 clones, with approximately 92% occurring only once. The sequenced material came from non-Treg CD4+ T cells sorted from blood. Every receptor here comes from a human donor in good health.

The rearrangement links TRBV5-1 to TRBJ1-3; TRBD1 aligns across 8 bases. The CDR3 covers 16 residues. Trimming cost V 2 bases and J 1 base; bases outside gene matches: 5. CDR1 SGHRS and CDR2 YFSETQ come from the germline V gene. The CDR3 region is CASSLERTGSGNTIYF. The CDR3 bases are TGCGCCAGCAGCTTAGAGAGGACAGGGTCTGGAAACACCATATATTTT.

This chain connects TRBV18 to TRBJ2-5; a weak D match, TRBD2 (6 bases). The V gene's germline CDR1 is KGHSH and CDR2 LQKENI. The CDR3 spans 16 residues. V gave up 3 bases and J gave up 1 base, with 15 bases separating them. This CDR3 is CASSPFTSSFQETQYF. CDR3 bases: TGTGCCAGCTCACCCTTCACTAGCTCCTTCCAAGAGACCCAGTACTTC.

Only a few counts were recorded for this clone. This sequence joins TRBV2 and TRBJ1-5, with D possibly being TRBD1 (5 bases). The CDR3 loop spans 13 amino acids. Trimming shortened V by 9 bases and J by 2 bases, and 11 bases separated the two germline ends. Germline V CDR1 and CDR2: SNHLY, FYNNEI. The CDR3 region is CARTTGGNQPQHF. The CDR3 DNA is TGTGCCAGGACGACGGGGGGCAATCAGCCCCAGCATTTT.

The chain has TRBV5-1 and TRBJ1-1; the D gene is possibly TRBD1 (6 bases). Germline V gives CDR1 SGHRS, CDR2 YFSETQ. With 3 bases removed from V and 5 bases from J, the gap between germline ends came to 14 bases. This CDR3 comprises 14 residues. The CDR3 reads CASSSSGVGTEAFF. CDR3 DNA sequence: TGCGCCAGCAGCTCGTCAGGGGTTGGAACTGAAGCTTTCTTT.

This clone was picked up one time. The chain combines TRBV28 with TRBJ2-1, with D tentatively TRBD2 (5 bases). Trimming left V 6 bases short and J 2 bases short, with 14 bases between. Per the germline V gene, CDR1 is MDHEN and CDR2 is SYDVKM. The CDR3 spans 15 residues. The CDR3 DNA sequence: TGTGCCAGCAGCTTAAGCGGTGCGCCCTACAATGAGCAGTTCTTC. Amino acid sequence: CASSLSGAPYNEQFF.

The rearrangement uses TRBV19 and TRBJ2-7; 9 bases are a match to TRBD1. The CDR3 runs to 15 residues. Germline V gene lookup returns CDR1 LNHDA and CDR2 SQIVND (reference sequence). V shed 3 bases, J shed 5 bases, and the junction held 8 bases outside the gene matches. CDR3 DNA sequence: TGTGCCAGTAGTATTACCGGGACAGGGCACAACGAGCAGTACTTC. It is translated as CASSITGTGHNEQYF.

In this sample, this clone turned up once. The rearrangement links TRBV6-5 to TRBJ1-6; D call uncertain. The CDR3 has 16 amino acids. The V gene's germline CDR1 is MNHEY and CDR2 SVGAGI. V lost 2 bases to trimming and J lost 8 bases, with 16 bases between them. This chain's CDR3 is CASSYTQATRDSPLHF. The CDR3 bases are TGTGCCAGCAGTTACACTCAGGCGACTAGAGATTCACCCCTCCACTTT.

V gene TRBV9 combines with J gene TRBJ1-3, with TRBD1 matching over 7 bases. CDR1 and CDR2 from the germline V gene are SGDLS and YYNGEE. The ends lost 3 bases at V and 2 bases at J; junction bases unmatched: 5. The CDR3 totals 15 residues. DNA of the CDR3: TGTGCCAGCAGCGGACAGGGTACTGCTGGAAACACCATATATTTT. Its protein product is CASSGQGTAGNTIYF.

The genes are TRBV12-2 and TRBJ2-3. TRBV12-2 is a documented pseudogene. The CDR3 extends over 16 amino acids. CDR3 nucleotides: TGTGCAAGTCGCTTAGTACCGGCCCCTAGCACAGATACGCAGTATTTT. Its protein is CASRLVPAPSTDTQYF.

The rearrangement links TRBV9 to TRBJ1-3; tentatively, D is TRBD1 (6 bases). Germline V CDR1 and CDR2: SGDLS, YYNGEE. Trimming took off 0 bases at V and 3 bases at J, with 13 bases between the two ends. The CDR3 totals 16 residues. In DNA form, the CDR3 reads TGTGCCAGCAGCGTAGTAGGGGGTTCGTATGGAAACACCATATATTTT. It codes for CASSVVGGSYGNTIYF. Full variable domain (missing parts from reference TRBV9 and TRBJ1-3): DSGVTQTPKHLITATGQRVTLRCSPRSGDLSVYWYQQSLDQGLQFLIQYYNGEERAKGNILERFSAQQFPDLHSELNLSSLELGDSALYFCASSVVGGSYGNTIYFGEGSWLTVV.

The rearrangement links TRBV21-1 to TRBJ1-4. TRBV21-1 is an annotated pseudogene. The CDR3 length is 15 residues. CDR3 sequence (DNA): TGTGCCAGCAGCGACGGGGTTGCGACTAATGAAAAACTGTTTTTT. It specifies CASSDGVATNEKLFF.

The J gene is TRBJ2-7, the V gene TRBV29-1; a weak D match, TRBD2 (6 bases). Germline-derived CDR1 and CDR2 are SQVTM and ANQGSEA. Trimming removed 1 base at V and 1 base at J, with 8 bases between. This CDR3 is 13 amino acids long. Here the CDR3 reads CSVEVAGSYEQYF. The CDR3 bases are TGCAGCGTTGAAGTTGCGGGGTCCTACGAGCAGTACTTC.

The chain recombines TRBV18 with TRBJ2-1, with 12 bases that match TRBD2. The junction had 5 bases not matched to a gene; V was cut back by 0 bases and J by 2 bases. The CDR3 has 18 residues. Germline CDR1 is KGHSH and CDR2 is LQKENI. CDR3 DNA sequence: TGTGCCAGCTCACCACCGACTAGCGGGGGTTCCCCCTACAATGAGCAGTTCTTC. This encodes CASSPPTSGGSPYNEQFF.